Below, 17 T cell receptor beta chains from the same sample are listed, as sequenced in a study of cytomegalovirus exposure and HLA in healthy donors. Use of 60 Vbeta and 13 Jbeta primers characterized the PCR. TCRdb keeps only in-frame clones here, not all; method: immunoSEQ multiplex PCR. The sample has 100,000 or so clones, about four fifths seen once. The sample was PBMCs. Receptors were obtained from a man aged 25-40 years in good health and CMV-seropositive.

This sequence joins TRBV30 and TRBJ2-3; D not resolved. This CDR3 has 15 amino acids. The germline gives CDR1 GTSNPN, CDR2 SVGIG (reference sequence). V was shortened by 5 bases and J by 2 bases, with 17 bases between the two germline ends. For the CDR3, the DNA is TGTGCCTGGGCCTTAACAGCAACCTACACAGATACGCAGTATTTT. This gives the protein CAWALTATYTDTQYF. The full variable domain, in which reference TRBV30 and TRBJ2-3 provide the parts outside the CDR3, is SQTIHQWPATLVQPVGSPLSLECTVEGTSNPNLYWYRQAAGRGLQLLFYSVGIGQISSEVPQNLSASRPQDRQFILSSKKLLLSDSGFYLCAWALTATYTDTQYFGPGTRLTVL.

V gene TRBV13 combines with J gene TRBJ2-5; D is ambiguous. The CDR3 runs to 16 residues. Deletions cut 5 bases from V and 0 bases from J, with 16 bases between. CDR1 PRHDT and CDR2 FYEKMQ come from the germline V gene (reference sequence). The CDR3 reads CASSGALRRDQETQYF. CDR3 nucleotide sequence: TGTGCCAGCAGCGGTGCCCTGCGACGGGACCAAGAGACCCAGTACTTC.

The chain combines TRBV11-2 with TRBJ1-1, with 8 bases aligning to TRBD1. The CDR3 extends over 13 amino acids. After removal of 5 bases from V and 4 bases from J, the junction contained 3 bases not matched to a gene. Germline-derived CDR1 and CDR2 are SGHAT and FQNNGV. CDR3 bases: TGTGCCAGCAGCCGGACAGGGTTCACTGAAGCTTTCTTT. Its protein is CASSRTGFTEAFF. The variable domain in full, completed from reference TRBV11-2 and TRBJ1-1, reads EAGVAQSPRYKIIEKRQSVAFWCNPISGHATLYWYQQILGQGPKLLIQFQNNGVVDDSQLPKDRFSAERLKGVDSTLKIQPAKLEDSAVYLCASSRTGFTEAFFGQGTRLTVV.

The genes are TRBV5-1 and TRBJ2-6, with 7 bases lining up with TRBD1. V lost 3 bases to trimming and J lost 2 bases; unmatched junction nucleotides: 5. The CDR3 is made up of 16 amino acids. The germline V gene encodes CDR1 SGHRS and CDR2 YFSETQ. This chain's CDR3 is CASSYLTGPGANVLTF. CDR3 coding DNA: TGCGCCAGCAGCTACCTGACAGGGCCTGGGGCCAACGTCCTGACTTTC.

The rearrangement links TRBV27 to TRBJ2-7; possibly TRBD1 for D (6 bases). From germline, CDR1 is MNHEY and CDR2 SMNVEV (reference sequence). V was pared by 3 bases and J by 0 bases, with 9 bases between. This CDR3 has 14 residues. CDR3 region: CASSFGTRSYEQYF. In nucleotides, the CDR3 is TGTGCCAGCAGTTTTGGGACACGCTCCTACGAGCAGTACTTC.

This clone showed up just a few times. This chain uses TRBV7-6 with TRBJ1-1, with no clear D. The CDR3 sequence is 13 residues long. V lost 3 bases to trimming and J lost 1 base, with 6 bases between them. The V gene's germline CDR1 is SGHVS and CDR2 FNYEAQ. CDR3 residues: CASSLAENTEAFF. The DNA for the CDR3 is TGTGCCAGCAGCTTGGCGGAGAACACTGAAGCTTTCTTT.

The chain joins TRBV4-3 to TRBJ2-7, with 9 bases matching TRBD1. The CDR3 consists of 19 residues. V lost 4 bases, J lost 2 bases, and 18 bases stayed unmatched. Germline V gives CDR1 LGHNA, CDR2 YSLEER. The CDR3 region is CASSLIRDPGTGYPYEQYF. DNA of the CDR3: TGCGCCAGCAGCCTCATAAGGGATCCGGGGACAGGGTACCCCTACGAGCAGTACTTC.

The rearrangement uses TRBV7-7 and TRBJ2-5, with D possibly TRBD2 on 5 matching bases. The CDR3 extends over 14 amino acids. V gave up 5 bases and J gave up 4 bases, with 14 bases separating them. From germline, CDR1 is SSHAT and CDR2 FNYEAQ (reference sequence). CDR3 nucleotide sequence: TGTGCCAGCAGCAAAAGCCATGCGGGAGAGACCCAGTACTTC. Its translation: CASSKSHAGETQYF.

The chain employs TRBV5-1 and TRBJ2-1, with 7 bases aligning to TRBD1. This CDR3 has 15 residues. After removal of 6 bases from V and 7 bases from J, the junction contained 13 bases not matched to a gene. In germline, CDR1 is SGHRS, CDR2 YFSETQ. The DNA for the CDR3 is TGCGCCAGCAACAAGGGGGCCGACCTAGTAAATGAGCAGTTCTTC. Protein product: CASNKGADLVNEQFF. The full variable domain, in which reference TRBV5-1 and TRBJ2-1 provide the parts outside the CDR3, is KAGVTQTPRYLIKTRGQQVTLSCSPISGHRSVSWYQQTPGQGLQFLFEYFSETQRNKGNFPGRFSGRQFSNSRSEMNVSTLELGDSALYLCASNKGADLVNEQFFGPGTRLTVL.

V gene TRBV2 combines with J gene TRBJ1-5; TRBD1 aligns across 7 bases. This CDR3 is built from 17 residues. Per germline, CDR1 SNHLY and CDR2 FYNNEI. The ends lost 5 bases at V and 7 bases at J; junction bases unmatched: 17. The CDR3 protein is CASSTTTRQGFGQPQHF. The CDR3 DNA reads TGTGCCAGCAGTACCACTACAAGACAGGGTTTTGGCCAGCCCCAGCATTTT.

This sequence joins TRBV4-3 and TRBJ2-1, with 10 bases fitting TRBD2. This CDR3 is 15 amino acids long. Per the germline V gene, CDR1 is LGHNA and CDR2 is YSLEER. The J segment lost 10 bases and the V segment lost 2 bases, leaving 8 bases of the junction unmatched. The CDR3 region has the DNA TGCGCCAGCAGCCAATTCCTAGCGGGAGTAGGGGAGCAGTTCTTC. This encodes CASSQFLAGVGEQFF.

The rearrangement uses TRBV29-1 and TRBJ2-3, with D uncertain. The V end lost 4 bases, the J end lost 4 bases, and 9 bases lay between the germline ends. This CDR3 has 12 residues. CDR1 is SQVTM and CDR2 is ANQGSEA in the germline V gene. For the CDR3, the DNA is TGCAGCGTTGCTTGGGCACCAGATACGCAGTATTTT. Translation gives CSVAWAPDTQYF.

This clone was seen a handful of times. The V call is TRBV5-6, the J call TRBJ2-6; D is perhaps TRBD1 (6 bases). This CDR3 spans 16 amino acids. The germline V gene encodes CDR1 SGHDT and CDR2 YYEEEE. V was trimmed by 4 bases and J by 2 bases, leaving 13 bases between them. For the CDR3, the DNA is TGTGCCAGCAGCATACCAGGGGCCCCTGGGGCCAACGTCCTGACTTTC. Its translation is CASSIPGAPGANVLTF.

The V and J genes are TRBV5-6 and TRBJ1-2; weak D call: TRBD1 (6 bases). The CDR3 length is 15 residues. In germline, CDR1 is SGHDT, CDR2 YYEEEE. The V end was cut by 5 bases, the J end by 2 bases, with 16 bases between. DNA for the CDR3: TGTGCCAGCAGATCCTACGGGGGGACAAACTATGGCTACACCTTC. This codes for CASRSYGGTNYGYTF. Together with reference TRBV5-6 and TRBJ1-2, the CDR3 gives the full variable domain: DAGVTQSPTHLIKTRGQQVTLRCSPKSGHDTVSWYQQALGQGPQFIFQYYEEEERQRGNFPDRFSGHQFPNYSSELNVNALLLGDSALYLCASRSYGGTNYGYTFGSGTRLTVV.

This rearrangement joins TRBV7-2 to TRBJ2-3; 7 bases map to TRBD2. The CDR3 runs to 17 residues. CDR1 and CDR2 from the germline V gene are SGHTA and FQGNSA. J was trimmed by 0 bases and V by 4 bases; bases with no gene match: 10. CDR3 bases: TGTGCCAGCAGCTCTCCGGTAGCGGGCATGAGCACAGATACGCAGTATTTT. Translated, it gives CASSSPVAGMSTDTQYF.

This chain joins TRBV19 and TRBJ1-1; tentative D call: TRBD1 (5 bases). The CDR3 contains 15 residues. Trimming left V 7 bases short and J 4 bases short, with 19 bases between. The germline gives CDR1 LNHDA, CDR2 SQIVND (reference sequence). CDR3 in DNA: TGTGCCAGTACTCCTTTAAGGGGCCAGGGCACTGAAGCTTTCTTT. Translated, it gives CASTPLRGQGTEAFF.

The chain combines TRBV14 with TRBJ2-7, with 15 positions matching TRBD2. V was clipped by 0 bases and J by 2 bases; unmatched bases: 11. CDR1 and CDR2 (germline): SGHDN, FVKESK. This CDR3 spans 20 amino acids. CDR3: CASSQETRTSGRARAYEQYF. The CDR3, as DNA: TGTGCCAGCAGCCAAGAAACCCGGACTAGCGGGAGGGCCAGGGCCTACGAGCAGTACTTC. Full variable domain (outside the CDR3, taken from reference TRBV14 and TRBJ2-7): EAGVTQFPSHSVIEKGQTVTLRCDPISGHDNLYWYRRVMGKEIKFLLHFVKESKQDESGMPNNRFLAERTGGTYSTLKVQPAELEDSGVYFCASSQETRTSGRARAYEQYFGPGTRLTVT.